Listed below are T cell receptor beta chains from one sample, sequenced in a study of blood T cell repertoires in COVID-19. TCRdb's table, derived via immunoSEQ multiplex PCR, lists solely in-frame clones and lacks some. The data hold about 170,000 clones, with about 86% observed a single time. The source material was peripheral blood. The receptors stem from a man aged 50-59 years with active or convalescent COVID-19. The CDR3 runs from the conserved cysteine through the conserved F or W. The D gene is left open where the match is weak. Clone size, where shown, is once, few, many, or a class for clones that have expanded.

j_call	clone_size	d_call	v_call	cdr3_aa	cdr3_nt
TRBJ1-3	-	-	TRBV4-3	CASSALWGTNSGNTIYF	TGCGCCAGCAGCGCACTGTGGGGCACCAACTCTGGAAACACCATATATTTT
TRBJ1-2	-	-	TRBV24-1	CATSDLTGTGYTF	TGTGCCACCAGTGATTTAACAGGGACTGGCTACACCTTC
TRBJ2-5	-	TRBD2	TRBV13	CASSFVGTSGGKETQYF	TGTGCCAGCAGCTTTGTAGGGACTAGCGGGGGTAAGGAGACCCAGTACTTC
TRBJ2-1	once	TRBD2	TRBV24-1	CATSEPTAQREYNEQFF	TGTGCCACCAGTGAACCAACGGCACAGCGGGAGTACAATGAGCAGTTCTTC
TRBJ2-2	-	-	TRBV5-5	CASSTPEARELFF	TGTGCCAGCAGCACCCCCGAAGCTCGGGAGCTGTTTTTT
TRBJ1-3	-	-	TRBV18	CASSPPQGAGNTIYF	TGTGCCAGCTCACCCCCGCAGGGTGCTGGAAACACCATATATTTT
TRBJ1-4	-	TRBD1	TRBV3-1/TRBV3-2	CASSQYTGATNEKLFF	TGTGCCAGCAGCCAATACACAGGGGCAACTAATGAAAAACTGTTTTTT
TRBJ1-1	-	TRBD1	TRBV7-8	CAAGGVTEAFF	TGTGCCGCAGGGGGCGTCACTGAAGCTTTCTTT
TRBJ1-4	-	TRBD1	TRBV11-3	CASSARTGPNEKLFF	TGTGCCAGCAGCGCCAGGACAGGGCCCAATGAAAAACTGTTTTTT
TRBJ2-5	-	-	TRBV7-9	CASSLALNVKTQYF	TGTGCCAGCAGCTTAGCACTAAACGTAAAGACCCAGTACTTC
TRBJ1-1	-	-	TRBV6-4	CASRRFENTEAFF	TGTGCCAGCAGGCGTTTTGAGAACACTGAAGCTTTCTTT
TRBJ1-4	-	-	TRBV3-1/TRBV3-2	CASSQGINPRTNEKLFF	TGTGCCAGCAGCCAAGGGATAAACCCGAGGACTAATGAAAAACTGTTTTTT
TRBJ1-3	-	-	TRBV6-1	CASSEVEGARGNTIYF	TGTGCCAGCAGTGAAGTCGAAGGGGCGCGAGGAAACACCATATATTTT
TRBJ1-1	-	TRBD1	TRBV7-9	CASSLGGLGQGAFF	TGTGCCAGCAGCTTAGGGGGCCTCGGACAGGGAGCTTTCTTT
TRBJ2-7	-	TRBD2	TRBV7-2	CASSRTSGDPSYEQYF	TGTGCCAGCAGTAGGACTAGCGGGGACCCCTCCTACGAGCAGTACTTC
TRBJ1-4	-	-	TRBV20-1	CSASTGIGEKLFF	TGCAGTGCTAGTACGGGAATAGGGGAAAAACTGTTTTTT
TRBJ1-1	-	TRBD1	TRBV9	CASSVVGTGSTEAFF	TGTGCCAGCAGCGTAGTAGGGACAGGTTCCACTGAAGCTTTCTTT
TRBJ2-7	-	-	TRBV19	CASSRHNEQYF	TGTGCCAGTAGCCGACATAATGAGCAGTACTTC
TRBJ1-1	-	-	TRBV28	CASSSIEAFF	TGTGCCAGCAGTAGCATTGAAGCTTTCTTT
TRBJ1-3	few	-	TRBV5-6	CASSYKLRGRNTIYF	TGTGCCAGCAGCTATAAGTTGAGGGGGAGAAACACCATATATTTT
TRBJ1-1	-	-	TRBV9	CASSGQALRTEAFF	TGTGCCAGCAGCGGACAGGCCTTAAGGACTGAAGCTTTCTTT
TRBJ1-1	-	TRBD1	TRBV19	CASSIFVGQLWNTEAFF	TGTGCCAGTAGTATATTTGTGGGACAGCTATGGAACACTGAAGCTTTCTTT
TRBJ1-1	-	-	TRBV9	CASSVGVENTEAFF	TGTGCCAGCAGCGTAGGAGTAGAGAACACTGAAGCTTTCTTT
TRBJ1-5	-	-	TRBV6-5	CASSYSSGRGQPQHF	TGTGCCAGCAGTTACTCATCTGGGAGGGGTCAGCCCCAGCATTTT
TRBJ2-5	-	-	TRBV11-3	CASSLVLVEEETQYF	TGTGCCAGCAGCTTAGTGCTCGTTGAGGAAGAGACCCAGTACTTC
TRBJ1-1	-	-	TRBV5-1	CASSVQQGTEAFF	TGCGCCAGCAGCGTACAACAGGGCACTGAAGCTTTCTTT
TRBJ2-3	-	TRBD1	TRBV6-2/TRBV6-3	CASSLKPDRVADTQYF	TGTGCCAGCAGTCTTAAGCCGGACAGGGTTGCAGATACGCAGTATTTT
TRBJ2-5	-	TRBD1	TRBV4-2	CASSQNRDRGRTQYF	TGTGCCAGCAGCCAGAACCGGGACAGGGGACGGACCCAGTACTTC
TRBJ1-2	once	TRBD1	TRBV5-8	CATGRDRVLEGYTF	TGTGCCACGGGTAGGGACAGGGTGTTGGAGGGCTACACCTTC
TRBJ2-7	-	TRBD1	TRBV6-2/TRBV6-3	CASSLRWDSFYEQYF	TGTGCCAGCAGCCTTCGATGGGACAGCTTTTACGAGCAGTACTTC
TRBJ1-5	few	-	TRBV7-2	CASSLDGGVGDSNQPQHF	TGTGCCAGCAGCTTAGACGGGGGAGTGGGAGATAGCAATCAGCCCCAGCATTTT
TRBJ2-5	-	TRBD2	TRBV5-1	CASSASGTSGSSPRKETQYF	TGCGCCAGCAGCGCCTCCGGGACTAGCGGGAGTTCTCCAAGAAAAGAGACCCAGTACTTC
TRBJ2-5	-	-	TRBV15	CATRATLDQETQYF	TGTGCCACCAGAGCCACGTTGGACCAAGAGACCCAGTACTTC
TRBJ2-3	-	-	TRBV18	CASSPFGTSSTDTQYF	TGTGCCAGCTCACCCTTCGGGACTTCTAGCACAGATACGCAGTATTTT
TRBJ2-1	-	TRBD1	TRBV5-1	CASSSGNRGINEQFF	TGCGCCAGCAGCTCGGGAAACAGGGGAATCAATGAGCAGTTCTTC
TRBJ2-7	-	TRBD1	TRBV5-4	CASSPDRAYEQYF	TGTGCCAGCAGTCCGGACAGGGCCTACGAGCAGTACTTC
TRBJ1-5	-	-	TRBV19	CASSNRGNQPQHF	TGTGCCAGTAGTAACAGGGGCAATCAGCCCCAGCATTTT
TRBJ2-1	once	TRBD1	TRBV7-2	CASSPPGQIYNEQFF	TGTGCCAGCAGCCCCCCGGGACAGATATACAATGAGCAGTTCTTC
TRBJ2-7	-	TRBD1	TRBV7-3	CASSLSGQNEQYF	TGTGCCAGCAGCCTATCGGGACAGAACGAGCAGTACTTC
TRBJ2-7	-	-	TRBV30	CAVSNSYEQYF	TGTGCCGTGAGTAACTCCTACGAGCAGTACTTC